The next 19 T cell receptor beta chains were all read from a single sample in a study of CD8 T cells in ankylosing spondylitis. TCRdb recomputed calls from the 5' RACE reads with MiXCR, one row per CDR3 protein. The table lists about 360,000 distinct CDR3 sequences, 20% of them singletons. Sequenced input: blood, either unsorted or a sorted T cell fraction (not recorded which). Receptors originate from a male donor with ankylosing spondylitis or in good health (not recorded which).

V usage is TRBV12-3 or TRBV12-4 and J usage is TRBJ2-2, with TRBD2 identical over 10 bases. The CDR3 is 16 residues long. The V gene end was trimmed by 6 bases and the J gene end by 7 bases; junction bases not matched to a gene: 11. Here the CDR3 reads CASSPSGGAMRGELFF. The CDR3 DNA follows: TGTGCCAGCAGCCCCAGCGGGGGGGCAATGCGCGGGGAGCTGTTTTTT.

This clonotype was recorded a few times. The chain couples TRBV4-1 to TRBJ2-5, with D tentatively TRBD1 (5 bases). Deletions cut 2 bases from V and 1 base from J, with 11 bases between. Germline values: CDR1 MGHRA, CDR2 YSYEKL. The CDR3 runs to 15 residues. CDR3 nucleotides: TGCGCCAGCAGCCAACTCGCAGGGCCCCAAGAGACCCAGTACTTC. Its protein is CASSQLAGPQETQYF.

J is TRBJ2-5 and V is TRBV2, with no clear D. This CDR3 contains 13 residues. Deletions cut 1 base from V and 4 bases from J, with 7 bases between. CDR1 is SNHLY and CDR2 is FYNNEI in the germline V gene. In nucleotides, the CDR3 is TGTGCCAGCAGTGAAGGGGCGTTAGAGACCCAGTACTTC. Translated, it gives CASSEGALETQYF. The full variable domain, completed using reference TRBV2 and TRBJ2-5, is EPEVTQTPSHQVTQMGQEVILRCVPISNHLYFYWYRQILGQKVEFLVSFYNNEISEKSEIFDDQFSVERPDGSNFTLKIRSTKLEDSAMYFCASSEGALETQYFGPGTRLLVL.

This chain joins TRBV20-1 and TRBJ2-7, with D tentatively TRBD1 (5 bases). From germline, CDR1 is DFQATT and CDR2 SNEGSKA (reference sequence). The CDR3 consists of 14 residues. Trimming pared 1 base from V and 3 bases from J, leaving 13 bases between. The CDR3 sequence: CSARAPGNHYEQYF. The CDR3, as DNA: TGCAGTGCTAGAGCCCCAGGGAATCACTACGAGCAGTACTTC.

J is TRBJ2-1 and V is TRBV7-6, with 12 bases fitting TRBD2. Germline CDR1 reads SGHVS; CDR2 reads FNYEAQ. V shed 3 bases, J shed 4 bases, and the junction held 4 bases outside the gene matches. The CDR3 is 16 amino acids. CDR3 in DNA: TGTGCCAGCAGCTTCGAACTAGCGGGAGGTTACAATGAGCAGTTCTTC. It codes for CASSFELAGGYNEQFF.

This chain uses TRBV2 with TRBJ2-5; 11 nucleotides agree with TRBD1. The V and J ends lost 9 bases and 5 bases, in that order; junction bases with no gene match: 5. Germline CDR1 and CDR2: SNHLY and FYNNEI. The CDR3 has 13 amino acids. CDR3 nucleotide sequence: TGTGCCAGTCGGACAGGGGGCCGGGAGACCCAGTACTTC. Encoded protein: CASRTGGRETQYF.

This clonotype was seen more than once but under ten times. This chain uses TRBV29-1 with TRBJ2-7, with TRBD2 as a possible D gene (6 bases). From germline, CDR1 is SQVTM and CDR2 ANQGSEA. The CDR3 spans 13 residues. V was cut by 6 bases and J by 0 bases, with 12 bases left in between. CDR3 sequence reads: CSVDGGSSYEQYF. For the CDR3, the DNA is TGCAGCGTGGACGGGGGTAGCTCCTACGAGCAGTACTTC.

The rearrangement uses TRBV24-1 and TRBJ2-5, with 10 bases that match TRBD1. After removal of 4 bases from V and 3 bases from J, the junction contained 13 bases not matched to a gene. The length of the CDR3 is 18 residues. In germline, CDR1 is KGHDR, CDR2 SFDVKD. The CDR3 sequence is CATSELLPGQGFEETQYF. The DNA of the CDR3 is TGTGCCACCAGTGAGCTCCTTCCGGGACAGGGGTTTGAAGAGACCCAGTACTTC.

This clonotype was counted only a few times. The genes are TRBV20-1 and TRBJ1-2; no firm D call. Trimming left V 0 bases short and J 8 bases short, with 13 bases between. The CDR3 spans 13 residues. Germline V lookup: CDR1 DFQATT, CDR2 SNEGSKA (reference sequence). CDR3 coding DNA: TGCAGTGCTAGAGATTCGGGAGGTTACGGCTACACCTTC. Its translation: CSARDSGGYGYTF.

This clonotype was seen only a few times. V is TRBV6-5 and J is TRBJ2-7, with unresolved D. Between the trimmed V and J ends, which lost 0 bases and 0 bases, there was a span of 12 bases. CDR3 length: 16 amino acids. In germline, CDR1 is MNHEY, CDR2 SVGAGI. Here the CDR3 reads CASSYSRWESSYEQYF. The CDR3 bases are TGTGCCAGCAGTTACTCGCGCTGGGAAAGCTCCTACGAGCAGTACTTC.

In this sample, this clonotype turned up a few times. The genes are TRBV3-1 and TRBJ2-7, with D perhaps matching TRBD1 or TRBD2 (5 bases each). The V end was cut by 4 bases, the J end by 3 bases, with 13 bases between. The germline V gene has CDR1 LGHDT and CDR2 YNNKEL (reference sequence). The CDR3 totals 14 residues. The CDR3 DNA is TGTGCCAGCAGCCTCGGGACCCTTAACTACGAGCAGTACTTC. The encoded protein is CASSLGTLNYEQYF.

This chain joins TRBV7-9 and TRBJ2-3; a possible D gene is TRBD1 (6 bases). Germline V gene sequence: CDR1 SEHNR, CDR2 FQNEAQ (reference sequence). V was trimmed by 1 base and J by 2 bases, leaving 10 bases between them. The CDR3 runs to 15 residues. CDR3 loop: CASSLGAGDTDTQYF. The CDR3 DNA reads TGTGCCAGCAGCTTAGGGGCAGGGGACACAGATACGCAGTATTTT.

This clonotype occurred a few times. J is TRBJ2-7 and V is TRBV5-1, with D possibly matching TRBD2 (7 bases). Trimming cost V 4 bases and J 3 bases, with 11 bases left between them. This CDR3 has 13 residues. Germline CDR1 is SGHRS and CDR2 is YFSETQ. The CDR3 bases are TGCGCCAGCAGCGAGGGGGGGGTCTACGAGCAGTACTTC. Its translation: CASSEGGVYEQYF.

In this sample, this clonotype turned up a few times. V usage is TRBV7-6 and J usage is TRBJ1-1, with D tentatively TRBD1 (5 bases). The V gene lost 1 base and the J gene lost 6 bases, with 12 bases spanning the gap. Germline assignment: CDR1 SGHVS and CDR2 FNYEAQ. The CDR3 is 14 amino acids. CDR3 coding DNA: TGTGCCAGCAGCTTAGAAGGGACTGACTCTGAAGCTTTCTTT. Encoded protein: CASSLEGTDSEAFF.

The chain couples TRBV20-1 to TRBJ2-7; D is perhaps TRBD1 (7 bases). The CDR3 runs 15 residues. Trimming removed 3 bases at V and 0 bases at J, with 15 bases between. Germline V gene data show CDR1 as DFQATT and CDR2 as SNEGSKA (reference sequence). The CDR3 nucleotides are TGCAGTGCTAGGGTGGAGGGGGCCGTCTCCTACGAGCAGTACTTC. It yields the protein CSARVEGAVSYEQYF.

J is TRBJ2-1 and V is TRBV12-3 or TRBV12-4; tentatively, D is TRBD1 or TRBD2 (5 bases each). Deletions cut 4 bases from V and 3 bases from J, with 13 bases between. This CDR3 contains 15 residues. CDR3 sequence reads: CASSWSGHIYNEQFF. CDR3 in DNA: TGTGCCAGCAGTTGGAGCGGACACATCTACAATGAGCAGTTCTTC.

This clonotype was detected only a few times. The V and J genes are TRBV12-3 or TRBV12-4 and TRBJ2-2, with D maybe TRBD2 (6 bases). This CDR3 comprises 15 residues. Trimming removed 6 bases at V and 2 bases at J, with 13 bases between. CDR3 DNA sequence: TGTGCCAGCAGCCCGACTAGTCTCAACACCGGGGAGCTGTTTTTT. Its protein is CASSPTSLNTGELFF.

This clonotype appeared a few times. The V call is TRBV7-9, the J call TRBJ2-3; 10 bases map to TRBD1. Germline CDR1 and CDR2: SEHNR and FQNEAQ (reference sequence). The CDR3 loop spans 15 amino acids. The ends lost 5 bases at V and 7 bases at J; junction bases unmatched: 9. The CDR3 region is CASSGGTGVKYTQYF. The DNA of the CDR3 is TGTGCCAGCAGCGGAGGGACAGGGGTAAAATATACGCAGTATTTT.

The rearrangement joins TRBV27 to TRBJ2-3; D is perhaps TRBD1 (5 bases). Trimming left V 0 bases short and J 4 bases short, with 11 bases between. The CDR3 runs 15 residues. The germline CDR1 and CDR2 sequences are MNHEY and SMNVEV (reference sequence). The CDR3, as DNA: TGTGCCAGCAGTTTATCGAAGGGGTGGGCAGATACGCAGTATTTT. Translated, it gives CASSLSKGWADTQYF.